This TCR beta chain was documented in a study of beta chain features in type 1 diabetes. Study-level points and caveats: Because the template was cDNA, high-expressing cells might be over-represented.

The single heparinised draw taken from each donor contained around 110 mL of blood on average. Every bit of the isolated RNA underwent reverse transcription, so sequencing read expressed TCRB transcripts. TCRdb keeps only in-frame clones here, not all; method: immunoSEQ multiplex PCR. The sample lists around 250,000 clones, 25% to 30% occurring once. CDR3 length: 12 residues. In germline, CDR1 is LGHNT, CDR2 FRNRAP. A word on this clone: Its antigen is unidentified. The junction does not match germline at one end; this may be a read error.

The sample taken for sequencing was central memory CD4+ T cells from blood. The V and J genes are TRBV12-5 and TRBJ2-5; no clear D gene. The TCR was taken from a man aged 25 to 45 in good health. In nucleotides, the CDR3 is TGTGCTAGTGGTTTGTCCCAAGGGACCCAGTACTTC. Translated, it gives CASGLSQGTQYF.